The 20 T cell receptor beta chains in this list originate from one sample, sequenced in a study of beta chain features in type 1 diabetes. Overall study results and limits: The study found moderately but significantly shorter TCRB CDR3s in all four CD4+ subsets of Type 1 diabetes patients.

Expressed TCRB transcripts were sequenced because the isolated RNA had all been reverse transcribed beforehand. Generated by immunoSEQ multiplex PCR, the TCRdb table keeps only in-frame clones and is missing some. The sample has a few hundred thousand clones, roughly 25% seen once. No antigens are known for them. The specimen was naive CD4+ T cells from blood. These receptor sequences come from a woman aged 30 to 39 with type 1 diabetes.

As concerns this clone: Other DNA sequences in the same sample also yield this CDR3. The CDR3 sequence is CAWSTGGVETQYF. DNA of the CDR3: TGTGCCTGGAGTACAGGGGGCGTAGAGACCCAGTACTTC. The gene calls are TRBV30 and TRBJ2-5; 9 bases are a match to TRBD1. Germline CDR1 and CDR2: GTSNPN and SVGIG (reference sequence). Trimming took 2 bases from V and 4 from J; bases not matched to a gene: 2. This CDR3 has 13 residues.

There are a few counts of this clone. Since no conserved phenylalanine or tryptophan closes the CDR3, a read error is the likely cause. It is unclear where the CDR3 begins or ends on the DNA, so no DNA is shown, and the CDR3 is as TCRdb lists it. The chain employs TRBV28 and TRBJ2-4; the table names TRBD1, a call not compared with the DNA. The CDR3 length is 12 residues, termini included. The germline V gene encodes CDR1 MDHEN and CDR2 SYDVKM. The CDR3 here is CASSFLGQDLVV.

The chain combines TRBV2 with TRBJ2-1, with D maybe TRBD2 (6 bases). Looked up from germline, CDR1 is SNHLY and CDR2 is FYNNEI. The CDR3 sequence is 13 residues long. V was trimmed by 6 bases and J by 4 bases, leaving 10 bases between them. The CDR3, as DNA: TGTGCCAGCAGGGTCGGGACTTACAATGAGCAGTTCTTC. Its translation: CASRVGTYNEQFF. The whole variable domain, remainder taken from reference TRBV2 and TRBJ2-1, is EPEVTQTPSHQVTQMGQEVILRCVPISNHLYFYWYRQILGQKVEFLVSFYNNEISEKSEIFDDQFSVERPDGSNFTLKIRSTKLEDSAMYFCASRVGTYNEQFFGPGTRLTVL.

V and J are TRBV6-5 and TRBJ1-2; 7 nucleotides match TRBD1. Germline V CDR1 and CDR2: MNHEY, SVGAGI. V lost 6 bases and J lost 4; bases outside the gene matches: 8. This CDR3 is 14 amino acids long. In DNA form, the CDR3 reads TGTGCCAGCAGGTCGACAGGGAGCGGCTATGGCTACACCTTC. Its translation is CASRSTGSGYGYTF.

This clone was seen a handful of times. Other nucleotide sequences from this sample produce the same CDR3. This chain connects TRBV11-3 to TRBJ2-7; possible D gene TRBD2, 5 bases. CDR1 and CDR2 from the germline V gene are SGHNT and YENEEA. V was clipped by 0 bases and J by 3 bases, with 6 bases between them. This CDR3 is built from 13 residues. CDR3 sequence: CASSLDRGYEQYF. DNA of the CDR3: TGTGCCAGCAGCTTAGATCGGGGCTACGAGCAGTACTTC.

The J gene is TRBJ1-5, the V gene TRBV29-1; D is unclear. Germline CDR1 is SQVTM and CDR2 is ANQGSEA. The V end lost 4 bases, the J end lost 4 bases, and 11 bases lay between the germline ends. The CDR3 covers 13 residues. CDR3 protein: CSVAESENQPQHF. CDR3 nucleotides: TGCAGCGTTGCGGAGTCCGAAAATCAGCCCCAGCATTTT.

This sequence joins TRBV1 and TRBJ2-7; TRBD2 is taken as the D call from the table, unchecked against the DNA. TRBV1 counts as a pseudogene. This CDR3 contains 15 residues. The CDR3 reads CTSSQLRTSGYEQYF. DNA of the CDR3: TGCACCAGCAGCCAGCTCCGGACTAGCGGCTACGAGCAGTACTTC.

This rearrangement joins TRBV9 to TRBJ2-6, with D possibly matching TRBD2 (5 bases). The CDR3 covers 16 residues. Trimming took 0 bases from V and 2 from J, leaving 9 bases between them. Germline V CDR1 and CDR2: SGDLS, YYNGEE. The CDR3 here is CASSVGRAAGANVLTF. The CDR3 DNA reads TGTGCCAGCAGCGTAGGGCGGGCAGCTGGGGCCAACGTCCTGACTTTC.

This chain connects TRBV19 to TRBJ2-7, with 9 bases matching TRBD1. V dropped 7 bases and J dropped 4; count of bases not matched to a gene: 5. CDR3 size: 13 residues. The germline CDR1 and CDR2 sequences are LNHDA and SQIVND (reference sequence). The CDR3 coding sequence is TGTGCCAGTAAGCGGACAGGGGAGTACGAGCAGTACTTC. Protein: CASKRTGEYEQYF. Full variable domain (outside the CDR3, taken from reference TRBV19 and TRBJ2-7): DGGITQSPKYLFRKEGQNVTLSCEQNLNHDAMYWYRQDPGQGLRLIYYSQIVNDFQKGDIAEGYSVSREKKESFPLTVTSAQKNPTAFYLCASKRTGEYEQYFGPGTRLTVT.

The CDR3 bases are TGTGCCAGCAGCTTGGACCGGGGGACTAGCGGGAGTGCAGAGACCCAGTACTTC. Protein sequence: CASSLDRGTSGSAETQYF. The rearrangement uses TRBV5-6 and TRBJ2-5, with 14 positions matching TRBD2. The CDR3 length is 18 residues. The trim removed 0 bases at V and 4 bases at J, leaving 8 bases unmatched. Germline assignment: CDR1 SGHDT and CDR2 YYEEEE. Full variable domain (remainder filled in from reference TRBV5-6 and TRBJ2-5): DAGVTQSPTHLIKTRGQQVTLRCSPKSGHDTVSWYQQALGQGPQFIFQYYEEEERQRGNFPDRFSGHQFPNYSSELNVNALLLGDSALYLCASSLDRGTSGSAETQYFGPGTRLLVL.

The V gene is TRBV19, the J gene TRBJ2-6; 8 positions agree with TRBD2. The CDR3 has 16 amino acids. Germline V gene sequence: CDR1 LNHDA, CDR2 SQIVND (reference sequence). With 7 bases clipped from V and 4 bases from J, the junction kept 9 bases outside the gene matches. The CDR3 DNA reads TGTGCCAGTAAGACGGGAGGGCTCACGGGGGCCAACGTCCTGACTTTC. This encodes CASKTGGLTGANVLTF.

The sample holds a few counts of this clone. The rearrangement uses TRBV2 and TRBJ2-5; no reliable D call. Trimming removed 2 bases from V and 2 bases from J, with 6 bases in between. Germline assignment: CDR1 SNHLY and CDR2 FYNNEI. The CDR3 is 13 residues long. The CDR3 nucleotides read TGTGCCAGCAGTGAACAGACACAAGAGACCCAGTACTTC. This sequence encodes CASSEQTQETQYF.

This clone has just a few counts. This CDR3 is CSVQGDVRYGYGYTF. The CDR3 bases are TGCAGCGTTCAGGGGGATGTTAGATACGGCTATGGCTACACCTTC. The rearrangement uses TRBV29-1 and TRBJ1-2; 7 positions agree with TRBD1. The CDR3 contains 15 residues. The V gene's germline CDR1 is SQVTM and CDR2 ANQGSEA. The ends lost 5 bases at V and 4 bases at J; junction bases unmatched: 13.

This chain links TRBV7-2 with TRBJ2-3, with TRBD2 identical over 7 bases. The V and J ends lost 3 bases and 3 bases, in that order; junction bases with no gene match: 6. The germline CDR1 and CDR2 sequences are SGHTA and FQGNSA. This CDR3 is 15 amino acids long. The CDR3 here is CASSFFYGGTDTQYF. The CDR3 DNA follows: TGTGCCAGCAGCTTCTTTTACGGGGGGACAGATACGCAGTATTTT. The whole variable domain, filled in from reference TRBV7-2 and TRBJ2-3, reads GAGVSQSPSNKVTEKGKDVELRCDPISGHTALYWYRQSLGQGLEFLIYFQGNSAPDKSGLPSDRFSAERTGGSVSTLTIQRTQQEDSAVYLCASSFFYGGTDTQYFGPGTRLTVL.

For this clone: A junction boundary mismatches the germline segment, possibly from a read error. CDR3 protein: CASSLRTVSNEQYF. In DNA form, the CDR3 reads TGTGCCAGCAGCTTGCGGACAGTCTCCAACGAGCAGTACTTC. The rearrangement uses TRBV7-9 and TRBJ2-7, with D perhaps matching TRBD1 (6 bases). This CDR3 has 14 amino acids. Germline V gene lookup returns CDR1 SEHNR and CDR2 FQNEAQ (reference sequence).

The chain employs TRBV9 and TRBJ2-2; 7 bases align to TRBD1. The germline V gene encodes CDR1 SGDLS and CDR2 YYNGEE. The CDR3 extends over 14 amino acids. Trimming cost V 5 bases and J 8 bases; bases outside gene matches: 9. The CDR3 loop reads CASRPFEGAGELFF. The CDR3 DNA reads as TGTGCCAGCAGGCCCTTCGAGGGGGCGGGGGAGCTGTTTTTT.

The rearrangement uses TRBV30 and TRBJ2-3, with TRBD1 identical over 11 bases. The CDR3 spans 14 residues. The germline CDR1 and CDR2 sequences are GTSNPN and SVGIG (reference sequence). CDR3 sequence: CAQDPGQGGDTQYF. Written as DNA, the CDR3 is TGTGCACAAGATCCGGGACAGGGGGGAGATACGCAGTATTTT.

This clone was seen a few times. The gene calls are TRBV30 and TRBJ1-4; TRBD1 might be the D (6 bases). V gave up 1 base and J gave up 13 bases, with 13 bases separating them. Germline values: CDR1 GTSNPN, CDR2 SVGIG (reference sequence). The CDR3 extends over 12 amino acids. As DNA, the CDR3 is TGTGCCTGGAGTGCACAGGGATTCATACTGTTTTTT. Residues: CAWSAQGFILFF.

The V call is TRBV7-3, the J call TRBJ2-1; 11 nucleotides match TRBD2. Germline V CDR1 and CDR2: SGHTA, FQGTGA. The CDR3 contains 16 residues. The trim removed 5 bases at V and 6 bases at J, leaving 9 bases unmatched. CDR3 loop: CASSPTSGSLFNEQFF. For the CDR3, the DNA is TGTGCCAGCAGCCCTACTAGCGGGAGCCTCTTCAATGAGCAGTTCTTC.

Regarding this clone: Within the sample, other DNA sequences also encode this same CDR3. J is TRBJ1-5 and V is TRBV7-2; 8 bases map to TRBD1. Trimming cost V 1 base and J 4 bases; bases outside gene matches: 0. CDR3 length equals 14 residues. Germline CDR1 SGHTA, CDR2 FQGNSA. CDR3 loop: CASSLGQGNQPQHF. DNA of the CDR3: TGTGCCAGCAGCTTAGGACAGGGGAATCAGCCCCAGCATTTT.